The clone carrying this T cell receptor (beta chain) was recorded at least ten times. TCRdb used MiXCR to reprocess the reads, holding one entry per CDR3 protein. Altogether about 310,000 distinct CDR3 sequences are present, under 20% being singletons, with the ten largest covering around 12%. V gave up 5 bases and J gave up 7 bases; unmatched junction bases: 7. The CDR3 length is 15 residues. Germline V gene data show CDR1 as SGHTA and CDR2 as FQGNSA. This sample is part of a study of T cell repertoires in cytomegalovirus infection. This clonotype originated in a human donor in good health (CMV status not recorded). Some clones in this sample may be carry-over from other donors' samples. The chain joins TRBV7-2 to TRBJ2-2; 10 nucleotides align to TRBD1. Sequencing input: PBMCs. The CDR3 sequence: CASSPRDRGYGELFF. CDR3 DNA: TGTGCCAGCAGCCCGCGGGACAGGGGCTACGGGGAGCTGTTTTTT.